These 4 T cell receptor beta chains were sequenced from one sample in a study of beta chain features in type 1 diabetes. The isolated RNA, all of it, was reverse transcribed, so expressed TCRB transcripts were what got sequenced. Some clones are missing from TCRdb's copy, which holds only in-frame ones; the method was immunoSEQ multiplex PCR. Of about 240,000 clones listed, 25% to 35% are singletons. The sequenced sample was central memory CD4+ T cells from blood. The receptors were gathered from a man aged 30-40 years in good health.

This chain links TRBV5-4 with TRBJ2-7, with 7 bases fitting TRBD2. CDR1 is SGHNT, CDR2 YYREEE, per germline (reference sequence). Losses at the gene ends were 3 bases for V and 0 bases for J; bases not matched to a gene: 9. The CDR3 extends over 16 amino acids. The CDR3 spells CASSSGGGGSSYEQYF. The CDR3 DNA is TGTGCCAGCAGCTCAGGAGGCGGGGGAAGCTCCTACGAGCAGTACTTC.

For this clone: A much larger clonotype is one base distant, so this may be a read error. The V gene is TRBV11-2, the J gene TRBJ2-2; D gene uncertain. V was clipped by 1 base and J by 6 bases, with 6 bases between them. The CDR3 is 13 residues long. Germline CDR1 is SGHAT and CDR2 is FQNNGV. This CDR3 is CASSLVDAGELFF. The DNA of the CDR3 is TGTGCCAGCAGCTTAGTGGACGCCGGGGAGCTGTTTTTT.

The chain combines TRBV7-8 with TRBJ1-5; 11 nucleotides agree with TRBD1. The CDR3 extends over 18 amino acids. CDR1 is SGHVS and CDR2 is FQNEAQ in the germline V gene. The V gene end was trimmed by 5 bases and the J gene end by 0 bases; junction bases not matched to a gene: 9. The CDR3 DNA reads TGTGCCAGCAGCCCCCCGGGACAGGGGGTATATAGCAATCAGCCCCAGCATTTT. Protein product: CASSPPGQGVYSNQPQHF.

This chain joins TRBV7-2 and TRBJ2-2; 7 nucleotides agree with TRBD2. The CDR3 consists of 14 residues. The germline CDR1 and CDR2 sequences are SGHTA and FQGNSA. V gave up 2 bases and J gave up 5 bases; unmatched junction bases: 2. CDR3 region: CASSLSGKTGELFF. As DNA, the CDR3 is TGTGCCAGCAGCTTAAGCGGGAAAACCGGGGAGCTGTTTTTT.